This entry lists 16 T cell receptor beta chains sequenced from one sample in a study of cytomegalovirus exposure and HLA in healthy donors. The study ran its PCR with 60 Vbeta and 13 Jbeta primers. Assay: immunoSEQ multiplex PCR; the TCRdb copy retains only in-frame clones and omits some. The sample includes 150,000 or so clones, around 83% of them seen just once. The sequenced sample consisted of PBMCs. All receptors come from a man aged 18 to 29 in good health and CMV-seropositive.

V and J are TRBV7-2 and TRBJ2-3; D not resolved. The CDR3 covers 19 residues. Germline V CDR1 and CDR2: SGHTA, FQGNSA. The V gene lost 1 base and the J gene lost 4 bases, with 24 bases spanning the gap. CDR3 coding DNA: TGTGCCAGCAGCTTAGTTTCCTACATTGGCCTCGAGGCAGCAGATACGCAGTATTTT. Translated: CASSLVSYIGLEAADTQYF.

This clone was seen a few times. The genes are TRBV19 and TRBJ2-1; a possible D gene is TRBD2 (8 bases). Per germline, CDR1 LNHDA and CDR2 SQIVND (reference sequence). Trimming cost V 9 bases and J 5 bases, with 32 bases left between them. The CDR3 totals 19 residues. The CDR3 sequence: CARGKRGGLQSQGDNEQFF. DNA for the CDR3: TGTGCCAGAGGGAAACGGGGGGGCCTTCAATCTCAGGGGGACAATGAGCAGTTCTTC.

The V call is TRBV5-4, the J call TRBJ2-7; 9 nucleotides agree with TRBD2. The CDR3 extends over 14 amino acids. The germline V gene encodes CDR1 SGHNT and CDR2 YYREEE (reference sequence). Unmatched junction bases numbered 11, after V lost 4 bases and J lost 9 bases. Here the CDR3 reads CASSLGSGGGRQYF. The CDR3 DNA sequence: TGTGCCAGCAGCCTGGGTAGCGGGGGAGGTCGGCAGTACTTC.

The CDR3 is CASSVQDSLEVDGYTF. The CDR3 nucleotides are TGTGCCAGCAGCGTACAGGACAGTCTTGAGGTGGATGGCTACACCTTC. The chain links TRBV9 to TRBJ1-2; a possible D gene is TRBD1 (6 bases). Looked up from germline, CDR1 is SGDLS and CDR2 is YYNGEE. The CDR3 is 16 residues long. The ends were cut back, 1 base at V and 6 bases at J, with 19 bases in the middle.

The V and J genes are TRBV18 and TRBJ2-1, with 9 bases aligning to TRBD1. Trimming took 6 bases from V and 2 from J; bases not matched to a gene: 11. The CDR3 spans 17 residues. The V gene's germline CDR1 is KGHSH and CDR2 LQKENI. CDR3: CASSPPGQGVTYNEQFF. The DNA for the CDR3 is TGTGCCAGCTCTCCCCCGGGACAGGGTGTTACCTACAATGAGCAGTTCTTC.

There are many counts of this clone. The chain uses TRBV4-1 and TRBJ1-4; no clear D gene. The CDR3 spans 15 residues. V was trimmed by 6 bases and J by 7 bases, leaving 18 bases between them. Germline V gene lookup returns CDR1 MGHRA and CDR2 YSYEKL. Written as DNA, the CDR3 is TGCGCCAGCAGATGGGTACCGGAGGGTAGTGAAAAACTGTTTTTT. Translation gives CASRWVPEGSEKLFF.

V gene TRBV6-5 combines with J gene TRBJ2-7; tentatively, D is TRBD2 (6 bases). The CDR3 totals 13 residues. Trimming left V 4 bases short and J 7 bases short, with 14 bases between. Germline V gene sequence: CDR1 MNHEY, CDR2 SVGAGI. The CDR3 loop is CASSSGLLGEQYF. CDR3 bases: TGTGCCAGCAGTTCAGGACTATTAGGGGAGCAGTACTTC.

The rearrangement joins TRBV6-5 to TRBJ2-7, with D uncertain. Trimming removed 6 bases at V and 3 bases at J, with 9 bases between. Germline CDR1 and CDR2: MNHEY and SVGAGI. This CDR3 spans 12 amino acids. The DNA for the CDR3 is TGTGCCAGCAGAAAGTCAGGCTACGAGCAGTACTTC. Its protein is CASRKSGYEQYF.

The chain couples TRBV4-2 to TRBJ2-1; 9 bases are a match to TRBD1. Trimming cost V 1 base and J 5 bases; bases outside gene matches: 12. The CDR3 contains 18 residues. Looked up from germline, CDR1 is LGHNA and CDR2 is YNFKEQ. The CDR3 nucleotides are TGTGCCAGCAGCCAAGCTATTTCCGGGACAGGGAGTAACAATGAGCAGTTCTTC. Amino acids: CASSQAISGTGSNNEQFF.

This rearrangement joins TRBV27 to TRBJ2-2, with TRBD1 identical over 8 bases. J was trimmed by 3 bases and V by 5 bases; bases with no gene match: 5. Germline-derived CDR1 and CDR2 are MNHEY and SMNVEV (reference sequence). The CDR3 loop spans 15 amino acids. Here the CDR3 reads CASSQDREDTGELFF. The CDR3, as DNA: TGTGCCAGCAGTCAGGACAGGGAGGACACCGGGGAGCTGTTTTTT.

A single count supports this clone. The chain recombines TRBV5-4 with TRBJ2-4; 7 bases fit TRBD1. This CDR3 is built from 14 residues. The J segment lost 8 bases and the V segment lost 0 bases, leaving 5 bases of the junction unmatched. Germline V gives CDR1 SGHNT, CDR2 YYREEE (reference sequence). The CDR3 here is CASSLGGQQDIQYF. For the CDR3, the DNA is TGTGCCAGCAGCTTGGGGGGACAGCAAGACATTCAGTACTTC.

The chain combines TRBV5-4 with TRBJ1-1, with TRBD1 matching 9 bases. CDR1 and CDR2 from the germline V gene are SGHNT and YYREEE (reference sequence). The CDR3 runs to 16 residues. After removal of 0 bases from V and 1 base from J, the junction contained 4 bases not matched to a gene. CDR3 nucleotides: TGTGCCAGCAGCTTGGGCCCGACAGGGGGGAACACTGAAGCTTTCTTT. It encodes CASSLGPTGGNTEAFF.

Written as DNA, the CDR3 is TGTGCCAGCAGTTTTACCGGGGCCTACGAGCAGTACTTC. Its protein product is CASSFTGAYEQYF. This sequence joins TRBV27 and TRBJ2-7; D is perhaps TRBD2 (5 bases). The CDR3 length is 13 residues. V lost 3 bases and J 2 bases, leaving 8 bases between the germline ends. CDR1 and CDR2 (germline): MNHEY, SMNVEV (reference sequence).

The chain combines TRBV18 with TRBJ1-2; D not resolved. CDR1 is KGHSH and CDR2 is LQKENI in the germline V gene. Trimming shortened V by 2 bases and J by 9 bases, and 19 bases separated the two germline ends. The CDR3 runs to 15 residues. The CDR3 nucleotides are TGTGCCAGCTCACCATTCTCGGCAGCCGTTAGCCGCTACACCTTC. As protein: CASSPFSAAVSRYTF.

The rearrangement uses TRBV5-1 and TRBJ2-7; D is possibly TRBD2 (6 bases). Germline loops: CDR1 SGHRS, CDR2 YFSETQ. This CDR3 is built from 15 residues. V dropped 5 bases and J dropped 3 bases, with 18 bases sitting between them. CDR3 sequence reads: CASSGPAEGIYEQYF. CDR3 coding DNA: TGCGCCAGCAGTGGGCCAGCGGAGGGGATCTACGAGCAGTACTTC.

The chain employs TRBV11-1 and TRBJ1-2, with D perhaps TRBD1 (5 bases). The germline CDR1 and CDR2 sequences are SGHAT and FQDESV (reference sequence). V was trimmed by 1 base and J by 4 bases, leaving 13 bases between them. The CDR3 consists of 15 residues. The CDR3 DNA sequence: TGTGCCAGCAGCTTAGAGGGGAATTCCGGCTATGGCTACACCTTC. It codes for CASSLEGNSGYGYTF.